This TCR beta chain was captured in a study of technical replicates of blood from a handful of donors. Produced via immunoSEQ multiplex PCR; TCRdb's table is partial and in-frame only. This table holds about 75,000 clones, roughly nine tenths found once. CDR3 size: 14 residues. Germline loops: CDR1 SGHDT, CDR2 YYEEEE. The V end was cut by 5 bases, the J end by 4 bases, with 12 bases between. The genes are TRBV5-6 and TRBJ2-2, with no clear D. Specimen: T cells isolated from PBMCs. The TCR sequence derives from a human donor in good health. Some clones in this sample may be carry-over from other donors' samples. The CDR3 spells CASSQQPSTGELFF. In DNA form, the CDR3 reads TGTGCCAGCAGTCAACAGCCTTCCACCGGGGAGCTGTTTTTT.